Each of the 3 T cell receptor beta chains below was sequenced from the same sample in a study of blood T cell repertoires in COVID-19. Measured with immunoSEQ multiplex PCR; TCRdb has only the in-frame clones, and not every one. The data hold tens of thousands of clones, with over 70% observed a single time. Material: peripheral blood. These receptors all stem from a man older than 75 with active or convalescent COVID-19.

This chain uses TRBV27 with TRBJ1-1; weak D call: TRBD1 (5 bases). Trimming took 3 bases from V and 1 from J, leaving 9 bases between them. Germline V gene sequence: CDR1 MNHEY, CDR2 SMNVEV (reference sequence). The CDR3 is made up of 14 amino acids. The CDR3 DNA is TGTGCCAGCAGTTTTAGGGGCTCGAACACTGAAGCTTTCTTT. It encodes CASSFRGSNTEAFF.

V is TRBV24-1 and J is TRBJ1-2; D perhaps matches TRBD1 (6 bases). V shed 5 bases and J shed 0 bases, with 15 bases lying between them. CDR3 length: 16 residues. The V gene's germline CDR1 is KGHDR and CDR2 SFDVKD. CDR3 sequence: CATSVGDTDANYGYTF. DNA of the CDR3: TGTGCCACCAGTGTCGGGGACACCGACGCTAACTATGGCTACACCTTC.

The V call is TRBV7-3, the J call TRBJ2-1, with 10 bases identical to TRBD2. V lost 2 bases and J lost 4; bases outside the gene matches: 5. The germline gives CDR1 SGHTA, CDR2 FQGTGA. The CDR3 is 16 residues long. CDR3 sequence: CASSLGASGGYNEQFF. CDR3 nucleotides: TGTGCCAGCAGCTTAGGTGCTAGCGGGGGTTACAATGAGCAGTTCTTC.